Sequencing of this T cell receptor beta chain was carried out in a study of early T cells in non-severe SARS-CoV-2 infection. This clonotype was seen repeatedly, ten times or more. Unique molecular identifiers (one per individual cDNA molecule) were attached. MiXCR was run by TCRdb on the 5' RACE reads, yielding one entry per CDR3 protein. The repertoire holds 22,000 or so distinct CDR3 sequences, with 4.5% as singletons. The germline V and J ends were trimmed by 4 bases and 0 bases, with 6 bases remaining between them. The CDR3 sequence is 13 residues long. Germline CDR1 SGHTA, CDR2 FQGNSA. This rearrangement joins TRBV7-2 to TRBJ2-5; no firm D call. The source of this sequence is an adult who was a healthcare worker with PCR-confirmed SARS-CoV-2 infection or an uninfected control (not recorded which). The sample consisted of whole blood. CDR3 nucleotide sequence: TGTGCCAGCAGCTCAACCTACCAAGAGACCCAGTACTTC. Translating it yields CASSSTYQETQYF. Based on the CDR3 plus reference TRBV7-2 and TRBJ2-5, the full variable domain is GAGVSQSPSNKVTEKGKDVELRCDPISGHTALYWYRQSLGQGLEFLIYFQGNSAPDKSGLPSDRFSAERTGGSVSTLTIQRTQQEDSAVYLCASSSTYQETQYFGPGTRLLVL.